Below, 15 T cell receptor beta chains from the same sample are listed, as sequenced in a study of tumor-infiltrating lymphocytes in primary liver carcinoma. cDNA specific to TCR beta was made from about 0.45 ug of total RNA, with a constant-region primer employed for priming. Libraries for TCR beta were built through three nested multiplex PCR rounds, which together made up a slightly modified ARM-PCR procedure. PCR rounds one and two used TRBV1-TRBV30 forward primers with a C-beta reverse primer for 10 cycles each. TCRdb independently ran MiXCR on the multiplex PCR reads; one entry per CDR3 protein. The sample has 300,000 to 350,000 distinct CDR3 sequences; almost 65% are singletons. They got blood RNA out of unsorted whole blood and also pulled out germline DNA. The sequenced sample consisted of peripheral blood. Every receptor here comes from a man aged 35 to 55 with primary liver carcinoma and hepatitis B virus infection.

This clonotype was seen a handful of times. At one of its ends the junction is not consistent with the germline gene, which may arise from a read error. The rearrangement joins TRBV11-3 to TRBJ2-5, with 14 bases lining up with TRBD2. The CDR3 consists of 16 residues. Germline V gene data show CDR1 as SGHNT and CDR2 as YENEEA. The CDR3 DNA reads TGTGCCAGCAGCACAGGGACTAGCGGGAGCGGGGAGACCCAGCACTTC. The encoded protein is CASSTGTSGSGETQHF.

The CDR3 DNA reads as TGTGCCATCAATTTTCCGGTACTAGAGACCCAGTACTTC. Translating gives CAINFPVLETQYF. The chain is built from TRBV10-3 and TRBJ2-5; no clear D. Germline assignment: CDR1 ENHRY and CDR2 SYGVKD. This CDR3 contains 13 residues. V lost 7 bases and J 4 bases, leaving 13 bases between the germline ends.

This clonotype was observed a few times. CDR3 bases: TGTGCCTGGAGTGACGTGCGGACTAGCCCAGGCTACGAGCAGTACTTC. The encoded protein is CAWSDVRTSPGYEQYF. The chain joins TRBV30 to TRBJ2-7; TRBD2 matches 8 bases. CDR1 and CDR2 (germline): GTSNPN, SVGIG (reference sequence). The CDR3 extends over 16 amino acids. After removal of 1 base from V and 3 bases from J, the junction contained 11 bases not matched to a gene.

This chain links TRBV11-2 with TRBJ2-5, with D perhaps matching TRBD2 (5 bases). Trimming cost V 5 bases and J 5 bases, with 15 bases left between them. Per the germline V gene, CDR1 is SGHAT and CDR2 is FQNNGV. This CDR3 is 14 amino acids long. The CDR3, as DNA: TGTGCCAGCAGCACCATCCCGACGGGGGAGACCCAGTACTTC. This gives the protein CASSTIPTGETQYF.

A remark on this clonotype: Here the CDR3 omits its conserved ending phenylalanine or tryptophan, so a read error is the likely source. The rearrangement joins TRBV4-2 to TRBJ1-2, with D possibly matching TRBD1 (6 bases). V lost 3 bases and J 7 bases, leaving 18 bases between the germline ends. The CDR3 is 15 amino acids. In germline, CDR1 is LGHNA, CDR2 YNFKEQ. DNA of the CDR3: TGTGCCAGCAGCCAGGATATGGGCAGGGGTGGTGGCTACACCTCC. Protein product: CASSQDMGRGGGYTS.

The chain couples TRBV10-3 to TRBJ1-1; a weak D match, TRBD1 (5 bases). The ends were cut back, 10 bases at V and 3 bases at J, with 21 bases in the middle. The germline CDR1 and CDR2 sequences are ENHRY and SYGVKD. The CDR3 spans 15 residues. The CDR3, as DNA: TGTGCCACGGACCCCTACGGGATAGGGGACACTGAAGCTTTCTTT. Residues: CATDPYGIGDTEAFF.

A note on this clonotype: One base away lies a much larger clone, so this may be a sequencing read error. Without the conserved terminal phenylalanine or tryptophan, this CDR3 likely stems from a read error. This chain joins TRBV12-3 or TRBV12-4 and TRBJ2-6; D remains ambiguous. The V end lost 4 bases, the J end lost 4 bases, and 5 bases lay between the germline ends. The CDR3 covers 13 residues. The CDR3 sequence is CASSSDGANVLTS. CDR3 coding DNA: TGTGCCAGCAGTTCGGACGGGGCCAACGTCCTGACTTCC.

Only one count was recorded for this clonotype. The rearrangement uses TRBV6-2 or TRBV6-3 and TRBJ1-5, with D perhaps matching TRBD1 (5 bases). The CDR3 is 16 residues long. The V gene's germline CDR1 is MNHEY and CDR2 SVGEGT. V was trimmed by 0 bases and J by 3 bases, leaving 12 bases between them. The CDR3: CASSYSPGPSNQPQHF. CDR3 in DNA: TGTGCCAGCAGTTACTCGCCGGGGCCCTCCAATCAGCCCCAGCATTTT.

With regard to this clonotype: The junction and the germline gene differ at one end; a read error may be behind it. The rearrangement links TRBV11-2 to TRBJ2-1; 7 bases are shared with TRBD1. Per germline, CDR1 SGHAT and CDR2 FQNNGV. The CDR3 length is 15 residues. The CDR3 DNA follows: TGTGCCAACAGCTTAACAGGGGCAGCCTACAATGGACAGTTCTTC. Amino acids: CANSLTGAAYNGQFF.

The table lists this clonotype with a count of one. One end of the junction does not line up with germline, which may come from a read error. The chain employs TRBV29-1 and TRBJ1-2, with D unresolved. Germline CDR1 SQVTM, CDR2 ANQGSEA. The CDR3 contains 12 residues. CDR3: CIVEKQPYGYTF. CDR3 sequence (DNA): TGCATCGTTGAAAAGCAGCCCTATGGCTACACCTTC. Full variable domain (rest looked up from reference TRBV29-1 and TRBJ1-2): SAVISQKPSRDICQRGTSLTIQCQVDSQVTMMFWYRQQPGQSLTLIATANQGSEATYESGFVIDKFPISRPNLTFSTLTVSNMSPEDSSIYLCIVEKQPYGYTFGSGTRLTVV.

The chain uses TRBV5-1 and TRBJ2-7; no definite D call. The length of the CDR3 is 13 residues. Germline values: CDR1 SGHRS, CDR2 YFSETQ. V was pared by 6 bases and J by 1 base, with 11 bases between. DNA of the CDR3: TGCGCCAGCATATCACTGACTTCCTACGAGCAGTACTTC. Translation gives CASISLTSYEQYF. Using reference TRBV5-1 and TRBJ2-7 for the parts outside the CDR3, the full variable domain is KAGVTQTPRYLIKTRGQQVTLSCSPISGHRSVSWYQQTPGQGLQFLFEYFSETQRNKGNFPGRFSGRQFSNSRSEMNVSTLELGDSALYLCASISLTSYEQYFGPGTRLTVT.

A note on this clonotype: This likely comes from a read error, as the CDR3 has no conserved phenylalanine or tryptophan at its end. The J gene is TRBJ1-5, the V gene TRBV4-1, with 7 bases fitting TRBD1. The CDR3 has 17 residues. The germline V gene has CDR1 MGHRA and CDR2 YSYEKL. The V segment lost 0 bases and the J segment 6 bases; nucleotides outside the gene matches: 11. This CDR3 is CASSQDDNRGGGQPQHS. The CDR3 nucleotides read TGCGCCAGCAGCCAAGATGATAACAGGGGCGGGGGTCAGCCCCAGCATTCT.

This clonotype appeared a few times. The V and J genes are TRBV5-1 and TRBJ2-4; D not certain. The CDR3 is 15 residues long. V lost 0 bases to trimming and J lost 1 base, with 8 bases between them. Germline lookup yields CDR1 SGHRS and CDR2 YFSETQ. CDR3 sequence reads: CASSLESTAKNIQYF. The CDR3 nucleotides are TGCGCCAGCAGCTTGGAATCGACGGCCAAAAACATTCAGTACTTC.

Worth noting for this clonotype: The CDR3 does not end in the conserved phenylalanine or tryptophan, so this is likely a read error. The CDR3 nucleotides are TGTGCCAGCATCGGGGGGATAGCGGGAGGGCTCCGTGAGCAGTTCCTC. It yields the protein CASIGGIAGGLREQFL. J is TRBJ2-1 and V is TRBV28; 11 nucleotides agree with TRBD2. This CDR3 region has 16 residues. The germline V gene has CDR1 MDHEN and CDR2 SYDVKM. V lost 7 bases, J lost 9 bases, and 14 bases stayed unmatched.

This rearrangement joins TRBV5-1 to TRBJ2-7, with 11 bases that match TRBD2. The germline CDR1 and CDR2 sequences are SGHRS and YFSETQ. J lost 6 bases, V lost 1 base, and 3 bases had no gene match. The CDR3 totals 14 residues. Here the CDR3 DNA reads TGCGCCAGCAGCTTGACTAGCGGGAGAATCGAGCAGTACTTC. This sequence encodes CASSLTSGRIEQYF.